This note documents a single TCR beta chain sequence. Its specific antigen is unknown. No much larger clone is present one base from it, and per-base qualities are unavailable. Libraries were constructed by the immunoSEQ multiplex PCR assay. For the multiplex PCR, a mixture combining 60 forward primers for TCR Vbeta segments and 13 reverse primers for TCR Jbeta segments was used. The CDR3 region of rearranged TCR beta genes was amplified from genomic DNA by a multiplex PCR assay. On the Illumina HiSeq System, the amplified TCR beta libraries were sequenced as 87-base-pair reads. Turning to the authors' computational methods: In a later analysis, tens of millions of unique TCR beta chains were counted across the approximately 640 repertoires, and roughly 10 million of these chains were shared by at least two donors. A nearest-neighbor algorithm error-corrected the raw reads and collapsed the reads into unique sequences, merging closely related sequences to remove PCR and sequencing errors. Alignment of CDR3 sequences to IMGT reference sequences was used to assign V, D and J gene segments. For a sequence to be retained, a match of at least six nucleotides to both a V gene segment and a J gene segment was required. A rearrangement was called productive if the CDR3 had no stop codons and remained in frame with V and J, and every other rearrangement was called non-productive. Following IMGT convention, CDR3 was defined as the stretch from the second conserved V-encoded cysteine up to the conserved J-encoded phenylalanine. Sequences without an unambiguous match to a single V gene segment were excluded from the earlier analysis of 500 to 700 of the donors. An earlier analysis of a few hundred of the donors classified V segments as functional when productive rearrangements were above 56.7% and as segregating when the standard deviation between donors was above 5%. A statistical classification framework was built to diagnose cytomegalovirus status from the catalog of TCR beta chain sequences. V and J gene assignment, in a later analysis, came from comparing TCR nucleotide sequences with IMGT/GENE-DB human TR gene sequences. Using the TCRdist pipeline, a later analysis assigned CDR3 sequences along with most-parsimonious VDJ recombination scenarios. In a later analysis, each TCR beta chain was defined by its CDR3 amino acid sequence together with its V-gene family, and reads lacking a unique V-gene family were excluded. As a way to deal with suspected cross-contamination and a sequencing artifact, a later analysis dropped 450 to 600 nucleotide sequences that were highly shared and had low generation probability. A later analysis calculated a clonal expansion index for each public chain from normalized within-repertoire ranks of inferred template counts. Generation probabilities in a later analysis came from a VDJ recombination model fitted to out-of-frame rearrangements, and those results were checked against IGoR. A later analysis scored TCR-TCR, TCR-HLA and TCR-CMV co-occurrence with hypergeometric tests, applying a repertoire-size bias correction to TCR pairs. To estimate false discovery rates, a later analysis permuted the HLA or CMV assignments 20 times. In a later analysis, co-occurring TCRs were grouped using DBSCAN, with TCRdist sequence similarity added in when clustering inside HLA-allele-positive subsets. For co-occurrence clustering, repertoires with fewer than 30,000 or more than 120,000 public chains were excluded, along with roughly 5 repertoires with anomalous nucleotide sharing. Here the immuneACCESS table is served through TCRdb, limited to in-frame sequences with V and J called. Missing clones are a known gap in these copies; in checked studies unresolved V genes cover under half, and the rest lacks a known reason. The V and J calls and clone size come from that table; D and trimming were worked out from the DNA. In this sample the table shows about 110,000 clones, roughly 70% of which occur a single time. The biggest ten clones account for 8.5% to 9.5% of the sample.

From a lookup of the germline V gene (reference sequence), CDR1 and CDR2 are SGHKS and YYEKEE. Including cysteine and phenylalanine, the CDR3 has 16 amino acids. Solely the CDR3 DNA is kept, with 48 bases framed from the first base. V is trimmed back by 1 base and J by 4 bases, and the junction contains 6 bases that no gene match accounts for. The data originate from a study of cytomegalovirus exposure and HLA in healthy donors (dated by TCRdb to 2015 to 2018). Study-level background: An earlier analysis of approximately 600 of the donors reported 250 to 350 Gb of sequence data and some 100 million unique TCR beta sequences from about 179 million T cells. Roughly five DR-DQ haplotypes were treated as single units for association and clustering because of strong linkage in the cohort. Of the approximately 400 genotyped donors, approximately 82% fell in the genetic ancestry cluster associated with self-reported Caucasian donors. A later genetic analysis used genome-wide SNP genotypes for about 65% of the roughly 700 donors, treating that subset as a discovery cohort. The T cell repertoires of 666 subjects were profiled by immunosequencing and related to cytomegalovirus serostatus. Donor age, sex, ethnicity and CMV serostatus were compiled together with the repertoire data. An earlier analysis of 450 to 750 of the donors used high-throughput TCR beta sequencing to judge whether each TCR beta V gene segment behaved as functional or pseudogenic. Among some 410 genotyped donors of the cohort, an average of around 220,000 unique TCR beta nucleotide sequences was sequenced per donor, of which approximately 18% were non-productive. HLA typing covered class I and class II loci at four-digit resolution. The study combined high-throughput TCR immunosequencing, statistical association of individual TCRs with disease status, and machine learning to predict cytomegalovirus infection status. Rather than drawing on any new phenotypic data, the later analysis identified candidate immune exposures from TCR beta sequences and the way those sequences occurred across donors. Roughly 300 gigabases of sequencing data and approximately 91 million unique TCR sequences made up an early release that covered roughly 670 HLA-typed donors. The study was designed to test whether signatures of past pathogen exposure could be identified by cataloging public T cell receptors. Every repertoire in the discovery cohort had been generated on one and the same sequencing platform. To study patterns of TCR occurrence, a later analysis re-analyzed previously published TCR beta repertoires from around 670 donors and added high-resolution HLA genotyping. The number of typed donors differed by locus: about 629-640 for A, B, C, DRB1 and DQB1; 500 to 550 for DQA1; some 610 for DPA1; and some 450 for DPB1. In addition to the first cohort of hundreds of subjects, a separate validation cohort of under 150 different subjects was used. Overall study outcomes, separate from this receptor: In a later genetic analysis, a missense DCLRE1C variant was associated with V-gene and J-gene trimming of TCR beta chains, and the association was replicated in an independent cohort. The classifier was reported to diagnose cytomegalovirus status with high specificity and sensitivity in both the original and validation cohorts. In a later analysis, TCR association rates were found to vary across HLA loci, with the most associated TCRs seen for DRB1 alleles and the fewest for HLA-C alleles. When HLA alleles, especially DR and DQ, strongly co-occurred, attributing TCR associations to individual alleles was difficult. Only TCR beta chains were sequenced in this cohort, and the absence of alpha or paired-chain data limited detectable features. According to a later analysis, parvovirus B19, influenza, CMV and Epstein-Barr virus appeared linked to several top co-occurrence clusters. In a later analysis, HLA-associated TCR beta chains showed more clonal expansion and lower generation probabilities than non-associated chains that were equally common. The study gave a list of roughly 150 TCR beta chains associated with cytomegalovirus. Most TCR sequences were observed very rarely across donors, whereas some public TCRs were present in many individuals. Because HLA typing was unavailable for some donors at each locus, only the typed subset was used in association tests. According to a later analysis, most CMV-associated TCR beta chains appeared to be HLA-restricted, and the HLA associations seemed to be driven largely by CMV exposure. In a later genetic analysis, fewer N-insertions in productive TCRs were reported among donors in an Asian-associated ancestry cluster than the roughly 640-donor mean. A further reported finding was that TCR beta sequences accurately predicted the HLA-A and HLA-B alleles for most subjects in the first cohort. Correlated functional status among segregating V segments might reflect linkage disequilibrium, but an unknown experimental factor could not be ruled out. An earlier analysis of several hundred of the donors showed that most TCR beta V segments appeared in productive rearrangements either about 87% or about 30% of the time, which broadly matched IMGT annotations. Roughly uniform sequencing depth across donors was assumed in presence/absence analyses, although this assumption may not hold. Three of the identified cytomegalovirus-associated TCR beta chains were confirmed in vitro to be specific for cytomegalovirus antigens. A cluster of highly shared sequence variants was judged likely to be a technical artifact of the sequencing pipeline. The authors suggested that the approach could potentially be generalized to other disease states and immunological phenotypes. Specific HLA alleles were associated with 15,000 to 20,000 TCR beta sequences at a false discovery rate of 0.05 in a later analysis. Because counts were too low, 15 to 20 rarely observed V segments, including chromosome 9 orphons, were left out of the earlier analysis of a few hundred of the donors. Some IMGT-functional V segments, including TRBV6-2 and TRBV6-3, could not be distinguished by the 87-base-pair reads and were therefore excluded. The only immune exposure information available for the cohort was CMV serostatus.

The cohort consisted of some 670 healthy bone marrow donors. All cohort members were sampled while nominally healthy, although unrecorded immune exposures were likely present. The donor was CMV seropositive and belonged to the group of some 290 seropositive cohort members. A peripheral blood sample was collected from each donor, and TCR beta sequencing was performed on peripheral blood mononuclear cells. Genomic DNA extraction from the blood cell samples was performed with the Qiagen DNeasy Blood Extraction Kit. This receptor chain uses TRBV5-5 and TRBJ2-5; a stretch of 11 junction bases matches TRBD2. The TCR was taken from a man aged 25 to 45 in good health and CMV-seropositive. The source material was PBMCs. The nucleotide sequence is TGTGCCAGCAGCTTGACTAGCGGGAGTACGCGAGAGACCCAGTACTTC. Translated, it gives CASSLTSGSTRETQYF.